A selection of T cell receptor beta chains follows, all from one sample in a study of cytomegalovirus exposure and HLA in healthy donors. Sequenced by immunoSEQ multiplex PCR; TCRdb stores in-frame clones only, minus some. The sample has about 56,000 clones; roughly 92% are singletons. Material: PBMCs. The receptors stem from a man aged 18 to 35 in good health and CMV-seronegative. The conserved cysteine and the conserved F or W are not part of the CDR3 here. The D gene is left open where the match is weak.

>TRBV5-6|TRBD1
ASSGRDRDEQY
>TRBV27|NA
ASSLTGEFSYEQY
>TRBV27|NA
ASTPHYRGIQRNTEAF
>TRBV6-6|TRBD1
ASITDRVGNTIY
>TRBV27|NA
ASSSRITGFNGPQH
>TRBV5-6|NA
ASSLPADTQY
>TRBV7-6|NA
ASSLAGALGGYEQY
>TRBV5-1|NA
ASSSSSAYNEQF
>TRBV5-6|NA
ASRYTSGTEKLF
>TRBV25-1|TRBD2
ASSETSGLYEQY
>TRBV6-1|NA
ASSEVSVAGSGYT
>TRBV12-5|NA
ASGLGAPGSVSEQF
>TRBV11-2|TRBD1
ASRDIGQVHDEQF
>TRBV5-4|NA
ASSLSQDVGYT
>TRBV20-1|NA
SARAETSQF
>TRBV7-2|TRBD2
ASSLYSGGTYEQY
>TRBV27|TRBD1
ASSLQGAIYDEQF
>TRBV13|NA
ASSLKQGLVSISGNTIY
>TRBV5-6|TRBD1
ASSLTTGGLAQPQH
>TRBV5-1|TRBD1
ASSLTPEGAYGYT
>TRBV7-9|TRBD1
ATSGTGGYEQY
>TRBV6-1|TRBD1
ASSAGQWNSNVLT
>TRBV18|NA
ASSPIGEQF
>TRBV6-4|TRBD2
ASSPTSGIGNNEQF
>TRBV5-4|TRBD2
ASSSASGYTGELF
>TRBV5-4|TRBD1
ASSPWTGDYEQY
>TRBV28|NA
ASNSGVSIYGYT
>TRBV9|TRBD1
ASSVSVQGAYEQY
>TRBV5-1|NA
ASRSQGYTEAF
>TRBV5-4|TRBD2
ASSFHLRIRGAGANVLT
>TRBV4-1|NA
ASSHILPGEAF
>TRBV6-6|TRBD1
ASSFLRTGPSYEQY
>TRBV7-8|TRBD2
ASSLGLASEQY
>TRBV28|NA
ASSFSIQETQY
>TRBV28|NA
ASISGDYEQY
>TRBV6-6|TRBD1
ASSQGAGELF
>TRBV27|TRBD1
ASSSRTGQGTEAF
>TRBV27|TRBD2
ASSHTAGGPSYNEQF
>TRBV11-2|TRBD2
ASSESGRAHEQY
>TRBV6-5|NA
ASSYSWEATYEQY